The 16 T cell receptor beta chains below come from one sample, sequenced in a study of low-dose radiotherapy and immunotherapy resistance in tumors (dated by TCRdb to between 2021 and 2023). For sequencing, an Illumina HiSeq 2500 was employed. First-strand cDNA was synthesized using Superscript III and a set of TRAV- and TRBV-specific primers, so that both TCRalpha and TCRbeta chains were covered. TCRs were amplified for around 20 PCR cycles with Phusion, using a constant-region primer paired with the adapter attached to the V primers. TCRdb passed the public sequencing reads through fastp at Q25 and MiXCR, retaining productive beta sequences. Rows with a matching CDR3 protein are joined into one entry that keeps the most common DNA and genes. The sample table lists more than 70,000 distinct CDR3 sequences, 20% to 25% of them with a count of one. The ten largest clones capture 9.5% to 15% of the sample.

Read against the paper, the sample's time point label means: after trial treatment. The treatment or condition label, as the study defines it: LDRT plus nivolumab, ipilimumab, low-dose cyclophosphamide and aspirin (RACIN trial). The sequencing used PBMCs, collected after low-dose radiotherapy plus immunotherapy. These receptor sequences come from a female donor with ovarian cancer.

This clonotype was found many times. The CDR3 spells CASRLLGGLNTGELFF. CDR3 nucleotides: TGTGCCAGCAGGCTACTTGGAGGGCTGAACACCGGGGAGCTGTTTTTT. The rearrangement links TRBV12-3 or TRBV12-4 to TRBJ2-2; D might be TRBD2 (6 bases). The CDR3 is 16 residues long. V was pared by 6 bases and J by 1 base, with 15 bases between.

This clonotype appeared a few times. The V and J genes are TRBV7-2 and TRBJ2-5, with D hard to call. Trimming shortened V by 5 bases and J by 2 bases, and 12 bases separated the two germline ends. The CDR3 runs to 14 residues. The V gene's germline CDR1 is SGHTA and CDR2 FQGNSA. CDR3: CASSITRTQETQYF. Written as DNA, the CDR3 is TGTGCCAGCAGCATTACCCGGACGCAAGAGACCCAGTACTTC.

Many counts were recorded for this clonotype. The chain uses TRBV9 and TRBJ2-2, with TRBD1 as a possible D gene (5 bases). The germline CDR1 and CDR2 sequences are SGDLS and YYNGEE. V gave up 3 bases and J gave up 8 bases, with 14 bases separating them. This CDR3 has 14 amino acids. The DNA for the CDR3 is TGTGCCAGCAGCGGCGAGACAGTCAAGGGGGAGCTGTTTTTT. This codes for CASSGETVKGELFF.

The sample holds many counts of this clonotype. CDR3 sequence reads: CASMLGPNTEAFF. The CDR3 nucleotides are TGTGCCAGCATGCTTGGTCCAAACACTGAAGCTTTCTTT. The chain carries TRBV7-2 and TRBJ1-1; D is unclear. The CDR3 consists of 13 residues. The V gene's germline CDR1 is SGHTA and CDR2 FQGNSA. V dropped 7 bases and J dropped 2 bases, with 11 bases sitting between them. Using reference TRBV7-2 and TRBJ1-1 for the parts outside the CDR3, the full variable domain is GAGVSQSPSNKVTEKGKDVELRCDPISGHTALYWYRQSLGQGLEFLIYFQGNSAPDKSGLPSDRFSAERTGGSVSTLTIQRTQQEDSAVYLCASMLGPNTEAFFGQGTRLTVV.

This clonotype was found many times. V usage is TRBV12-3 or TRBV12-4 and J usage is TRBJ1-5, with 7 bases matching TRBD1. Unmatched junction bases numbered 9, after V lost 4 bases and J lost 3 bases. The CDR3 runs to 16 residues. CDR3: CASSSTFQGVNQPQHF. The CDR3, as DNA: TGTGCCAGCAGTTCCACGTTCCAGGGGGTCAATCAGCCCCAGCATTTT.

This clonotype came up a few times. The chain carries TRBV18 and TRBJ2-7, with TRBD2 identical over 8 bases. Germline values: CDR1 KGHSH, CDR2 LQKENI. The CDR3 has 16 amino acids. With 1 base clipped from V and 0 bases from J, the junction kept 5 bases outside the gene matches. The CDR3 nucleotides read TGTGCCAGCTCACCACAGGGAGCGGGGGCCTCCTACGAGCAGTACTTC. It specifies CASSPQGAGASYEQYF. The variable domain in full, completed from reference TRBV18 and TRBJ2-7, reads NAGVMQNPRHLVRRRGQEARLRCSPMKGHSHVYWYRQLPEEGLKFMVYLQKENIIDESGMPKERFSAEFPKEGPSILRIQQVVRGDSAAYFCASSPQGAGASYEQYFGPGTRLTVT.

This clonotype was seen repeatedly, ten times or more. The CDR3 DNA follows: TGCGCCAGCAGCCAACGAACGGGACAGGGAGTATCTAACTATGGCTACACCTTC. Its translation is CASSQRTGQGVSNYGYTF. The rearrangement links TRBV5-1 to TRBJ1-2, with 9 bases fitting TRBD1. The V gene end was trimmed by 4 bases and the J gene end by 0 bases; junction bases not matched to a gene: 13. The CDR3 runs 18 residues. CDR1 is SGHRS, CDR2 YFSETQ, per germline.

In this sample, this clonotype turned up a few times. The chain couples TRBV6-2 or TRBV6-3 to TRBJ2-3; D may match TRBD1 or TRBD2 (5 bases each). V was pared by 11 bases and J by 2 bases, with 20 bases between. The CDR3 extends over 15 amino acids. The germline gives CDR1 MNHEY, CDR2 SVGEGT. This CDR3 is CAAAGGQGNTDTQYF. Here the CDR3 DNA reads TGTGCCGCGGCGGGCGGCCAGGGCAACACAGATACGCAGTATTTT.

In its sample, this clonotype was seen many times. V usage is TRBV25-1 and J usage is TRBJ2-3; D ambiguous. Deletions cut 1 base from V and 1 base from J, with 9 bases between. Germline V lookup: CDR1 MGHDK, CDR2 SYGVNS. This CDR3 is built from 15 residues. CDR3 sequence: CASSESVGRTDTQYF. The CDR3 nucleotides read TGTGCCAGCAGTGAATCAGTGGGCCGCACAGATACGCAGTATTTT.

V gene TRBV28 combines with J gene TRBJ1-1; D remains ambiguous. CDR3 length equals 14 residues. Trimming shortened V by 6 bases and J by 1 base, and 12 bases separated the two germline ends. CDR1 and CDR2 from the germline V gene are MDHEN and SYDVKM. For the CDR3, the DNA is TGTGCCAGCAGAGGGATAGGGAGGAACACTGAAGCTTTCTTT. This translates into CASRGIGRNTEAFF.

V gene TRBV4-2 combines with J gene TRBJ1-1; D is unresolved. Germline V lookup: CDR1 LGHNA, CDR2 YNFKEQ. The V end lost 4 bases, the J end lost 8 bases, and 23 bases lay between the germline ends. This CDR3 has 16 residues. CDR3 bases: TGTGCCAGCAGCCGGATGGTGGGAACCACGGCGGGGGAAGCTTTCTTT. It translates to CASSRMVGTTAGEAFF.

This clonotype was picked up many times. The gene calls are TRBV6-2 or TRBV6-3 and TRBJ1-5; 8 nucleotides align to TRBD1. The trim removed 6 bases at V and 2 bases at J, leaving 3 bases unmatched. Germline-derived CDR1 and CDR2 are MNHEY and SVGEGT. The CDR3 extends over 14 amino acids. CDR3 sequence reads: CASRLQGGNQPQHF. The CDR3, as DNA: TGTGCCAGCAGGCTACAGGGGGGCAATCAGCCCCAGCATTTT.

This clonotype was seen many times. The rearrangement uses TRBV7-2 and TRBJ2-3; 13 positions agree with TRBD2. Looked up from germline, CDR1 is SGHTA and CDR2 is FQGNSA. CDR3 length: 17 amino acids. V lost 4 bases, J lost 8 bases, and 12 bases stayed unmatched. The CDR3 region has the DNA TGTGCCAGCAGCTCTAGGACTAGCGGGAGCCCTCCCCCTACGCAGTATTTT. This encodes CASSSRTSGSPPPTQYF.

In this sample, this clonotype turned up many times. This chain uses TRBV6-6 with TRBJ2-7, with 10 bases fitting TRBD1. Germline V gene data show CDR1 as MNHNY and CDR2 as SVGAGI (reference sequence). V gave up 2 bases and J gave up 2 bases; unmatched junction bases: 3. The CDR3 is 15 residues long. The CDR3 sequence is CASSYHGQGAYEQYF. The CDR3 coding sequence is TGTGCCAGCAGTTACCATGGACAGGGGGCCTACGAGCAGTACTTC.

J is TRBJ2-1 and V is TRBV4-2; D may be TRBD2 (5 bases). Germline V lookup: CDR1 LGHNA, CDR2 YNFKEQ. The V end lost 4 bases, the J end lost 10 bases, and 23 bases lay between the germline ends. The CDR3 runs to 16 residues. CDR3 amino acids: CASSLKALALVNEQFF. In DNA, the CDR3 is TGTGCCAGCAGCCTCAAAGCCCTAGCTCTGGTAAACGAGCAGTTCTTC.

This clonotype was picked up many times. The chain is built from TRBV24-1 and TRBJ1-2; D unclear. Per the germline V gene, CDR1 is KGHDR and CDR2 is SFDVKD. The CDR3 consists of 14 residues. Between the trimmed V and J ends, which lost 0 bases and 8 bases, there was a span of 12 bases. In DNA form, the CDR3 reads TGTGCCACCAGTGATTTGGGACTAAGAAAAGGCTACACCTTC. Translation: CATSDLGLRKGYTF.